The 5 T cell receptor beta chains reported below all come from one sample, sequenced in a study of long-term antiretroviral therapy in people with HIV. Survey level was the resolution at which the v3.0 immunoSEQ assay ran. The repertoire was sequenced with immunoSEQ multiplex PCR; TCRdb's copy has only in-frame clones and lacks some. The sample records nearly 25,000 clones, around 83% being singletons. The source material was unsorted PBMCs, sampled 3 years after starting antiretroviral therapy. The origin of the receptors is a man aged 45-65 years with HIV.

The chain joins TRBV18 to TRBJ2-2; no reliable D call. Trimming cost V 4 bases and J 0 bases, with 9 bases left between them. Germline values: CDR1 KGHSH, CDR2 LQKENI. CDR3 size: 15 residues. CDR3 in amino acids: CASSRNKANTGELFF. CDR3 nucleotides: TGTGCCAGCTCACGAAACAAAGCGAACACCGGGGAGCTGTTTTTT.

The chain links TRBV5-4 to TRBJ2-1, with D uncertain. V lost 7 bases to trimming and J lost 8 bases, with 10 bases between them. Germline values: CDR1 SGHNT, CDR2 YYREEE (reference sequence). The CDR3 consists of 11 residues. The CDR3 sequence is CASGPDHEQFF. For the CDR3, the DNA is TGTGCCAGCGGTCCGGACCATGAGCAGTTCTTC.

The chain links TRBV7-8 to TRBJ2-5, with 9 positions matching TRBD2. The germline V gene has CDR1 SGHVS and CDR2 FQNEAQ. The CDR3 contains 16 residues. The V and J ends lost 2 bases and 0 bases, in that order; junction bases with no gene match: 4. This chain's CDR3 is CASSLRSGRNQETQYF. In DNA, the CDR3 is TGTGCCAGCAGCTTACGAAGCGGGAGGAACCAAGAGACCCAGTACTTC.

The J gene is TRBJ2-3, the V gene TRBV4-3, with D maybe TRBD2 (6 bases). Germline lookup yields CDR1 LGHNA and CDR2 YSLEER. V lost 1 base to trimming and J lost 1 base, with 6 bases between them. The CDR3 totals 14 residues. CDR3 protein: CASSQASGTDTQYF. For the CDR3, the DNA is TGCGCCAGCAGCCAAGCTAGCGGCACAGATACGCAGTATTTT.

The J gene is TRBJ1-4, the V gene TRBV2; D is perhaps TRBD1 (5 bases). The CDR3 totals 16 residues. The ends were cut back, 6 bases at V and 1 base at J, with 15 bases in the middle. Germline lookup yields CDR1 SNHLY and CDR2 FYNNEI. The CDR3 DNA reads as TGTGCCAGCAGCTCCCGAGGCGGGGGAACTAATGAAAAACTGTTTTTT. It translates to CASSSRGGGTNEKLFF.